One sample yielded the 30 T cell receptor beta chains listed below, sequenced in a study of control samples from healthy donors and cancer patients (dated by TCRdb to 2018 to 2020). The library was built by means of the immunoSEQ multiplex PCR assay. TCRdb retrieved this table from immuneACCESS and kept in-frame rearrangements only. Not all clones are present; in checked studies, unresolved V genes account for under half, and no reason is known for the remainder. This sample lists about 140,000 clones; around nine tenths were detected once. Approximately 10% of the sample comes from the top ten. Sequencing was done on a sample of blood. Receptor source: a man aged 30-40 years in good health.

The chain couples TRBV27 to TRBJ2-7; 7 nucleotides line up with TRBD2. Germline V lookup: CDR1 MNHEY, CDR2 SMNVEV (reference sequence). J was trimmed by 4 bases and V by 7 bases; bases with no gene match: 13. The CDR3 runs to 15 residues. CDR3 in DNA: TGTGCCAGCACCGGACTAGTAAGGGGCACGTACGAGCAGTACTTC. Protein product: CASTGLVRGTYEQYF.

Points on this clone: Other DNA sequences within the sample encode an identical CDR3. V and J are TRBV29-1 and TRBJ1-5; D is possibly TRBD1 (6 bases). The ends were cut back, 4 bases at V and 2 bases at J, with 12 bases in the middle. The CDR3 contains 14 residues. CDR1 and CDR2 from the germline V gene are SQVTM and ANQGSEA. The DNA for the CDR3 is TGCAGCGTTGGGGGAGGGGGTGGCAATCAGCCCCAGCATTTT. This codes for CSVGGGGGNQPQHF.

The rearrangement uses TRBV27 and TRBJ2-5; 8 bases are shared with TRBD1. The length of the CDR3 is 15 residues. Germline CDR1 MNHEY, CDR2 SMNVEV (reference sequence). V was clipped by 5 bases and J by 4 bases; unmatched bases: 9. The CDR3 sequence is CASSDRGFLRETQYF. In DNA, the CDR3 is TGTGCCAGCAGTGACAGGGGATTCCTTAGAGAGACCCAGTACTTC.

The V call is TRBV6-6, the J call TRBJ1-3; D gene unclear. Germline CDR1 is MNHNY and CDR2 is SVGAGI (reference sequence). The V end was cut by 5 bases, the J end by 0 bases, with 14 bases between. This CDR3 has 16 residues. CDR3 nucleotide sequence: TGTGCCAGCAGTCACACCAGGAGCAGCTCTGGAAACACCATATATTTT. Its protein is CASSHTRSSSGNTIYF.

J is TRBJ1-2 and V is TRBV2; 9 bases align to TRBD1. There are 14 residues in the CDR3. CDR1 is SNHLY, CDR2 FYNNEI, per germline. After removal of 6 bases from V and 6 bases from J, the junction contained 8 bases not matched to a gene. The CDR3: CASRATGGADGYTF. The CDR3 DNA is TGTGCCAGCAGGGCTACAGGGGGCGCAGATGGCTACACCTTC.

The V call is TRBV29-1, the J call TRBJ2-3; D uncertain. Trimming removed 5 bases from V and 1 base from J, with 13 bases in between. The CDR3 has 14 amino acids. Germline CDR1 and CDR2: SQVTM and ANQGSEA. The CDR3 DNA follows: TGCAGCGTTCTAGGAATCCTCGGCACAGATACGCAGTATTTT. Encoded protein: CSVLGILGTDTQYF.

V is TRBV12-5 and J is TRBJ2-5, with D uncertain. Trimming pared 2 bases from V and 2 bases from J, leaving 6 bases between. This CDR3 has 13 amino acids. The V gene's germline CDR1 is LGHNT and CDR2 FRNRAP. Here the CDR3 reads CASGLLAQETQYF. CDR3 sequence (DNA): TGTGCTAGTGGTTTGTTGGCACAAGAGACCCAGTACTTC.

J is TRBJ1-1 and V is TRBV4-2, with D tentatively TRBD1 (5 bases). This CDR3 has 16 residues. Germline V gene data show CDR1 as LGHNA and CDR2 as YNFKEQ. Trimming took off 8 bases at V and 0 bases at J, with 19 bases between the two ends. CDR3 sequence reads: CASSNRGGTLNTEAFF. In nucleotides, the CDR3 is TGTGCCAGCTCCAATCGCGGGGGGACCCTGAACACTGAAGCTTTCTTT.

The chain couples TRBV28 to TRBJ1-5, with D tentatively TRBD1 (5 bases). V lost 7 bases and J lost 6, with 10 bases in between. The CDR3 contains 12 residues. Germline values: CDR1 MDHEN, CDR2 SYDVKM. CDR3 nucleotides: TGTGCCAGCACTGGCCAGGGTCAGCCCCAGCATTTT. It translates to CASTGQGQPQHF.

V is TRBV6-1 and J is TRBJ2-2; D is possibly TRBD1 or TRBD2 (5 bases each). The CDR3 has 15 amino acids. The ends were cut back, 3 bases at V and 4 bases at J, with 12 bases in the middle. Germline CDR1 is MNHNS and CDR2 is SASEGT. The CDR3: CASSEGEQTTGELFF. CDR3 coding DNA: TGTGCCAGCAGTGAGGGGGAGCAGACCACCGGGGAGCTGTTTTTT.

V is TRBV12-3 or TRBV12-4 and J is TRBJ2-2; D gene uncertain. This CDR3 spans 13 amino acids. The V end lost 5 bases, the J end lost 4 bases, and 8 bases lay between the germline ends. CDR3 sequence: CASSIKSTGELFF. The CDR3 nucleotides are TGTGCCAGCAGTATAAAAAGCACCGGGGAGCTGTTTTTT.

This chain joins TRBV18 and TRBJ1-2; 8 bases fit TRBD1. The CDR3 has 15 amino acids. J was trimmed by 4 bases and V by 2 bases; bases with no gene match: 6. Germline CDR1 is KGHSH and CDR2 is LQKENI. CDR3 region: CASSPTTGTGYGYTF. The DNA of the CDR3 is TGTGCCAGCTCACCAACGACGGGGACAGGCTATGGCTACACCTTC.

The sample holds one count of this clone. This chain links TRBV6-5 with TRBJ2-3, with 8 bases identical to TRBD1. The V segment lost 4 bases and the J segment 4 bases; nucleotides outside the gene matches: 7. The CDR3 sequence is 15 residues long. CDR1 and CDR2 (germline): MNHEY, SVGAGI. CDR3 residues: CASSSGQGRSDTQYF. The CDR3 DNA follows: TGTGCCAGCAGTTCAGGACAGGGAAGGTCAGATACGCAGTATTTT.

This chain uses TRBV3-1 (or the pseudogene TRBV3-2) with TRBJ2-1; 7 nucleotides line up with TRBD2. V lost 4 bases, J lost 8 bases, and 11 bases stayed unmatched. The germline V gene has CDR1 LGHDT and CDR2 YNNKEL (reference sequence). This CDR3 contains 15 residues. DNA of the CDR3: TGTGCCAGCAGCCGAAACGCGGCGGGAGTCGATGAGCAGTTCTTC. It translates to CASSRNAAGVDEQFF.

The chain has TRBV7-3 and TRBJ1-1, with D possibly matching TRBD1 (5 bases). Germline values: CDR1 SGHTA, CDR2 FQGTGA. CDR3 length equals 13 residues. The ends were cut back, 1 base at V and 6 bases at J, with 9 bases in the middle. For the CDR3, the DNA is TGTGCCAGCAGCTTAATTCAGGGCGCTGAAGCTTTCTTT. It is translated as CASSLIQGAEAFF.

The CDR3 is CASRLAGGVGEQFF. Here the CDR3 DNA reads TGTGCCAGTCGACTAGCGGGGGGAGTGGGTGAGCAGTTCTTC. V usage is TRBV19 and J usage is TRBJ2-1; 13 nucleotides agree with TRBD2. CDR1 is LNHDA and CDR2 is SQIVND in the germline V gene (reference sequence). The CDR3 is made up of 14 amino acids. J gave up 9 bases and V 8 bases, and 7 bases lay outside the gene matches. The entire variable domain, with the rest obtained from reference TRBV19 and TRBJ2-1, is as follows: DGGITQSPKYLFRKEGQNVTLSCEQNLNHDAMYWYRQDPGQGLRLIYYSQIVNDFQKGDIAEGYSVSREKKESFPLTVTSAQKNPTAFYLCASRLAGGVGEQFFGPGTRLTVL.

This rearrangement joins TRBV7-9 to TRBJ2-3; D is undetermined. The germline V gene encodes CDR1 SEHNR and CDR2 FQNEAQ (reference sequence). The germline V and J ends were trimmed by 1 base and 0 bases, with 8 bases remaining between them. The length of the CDR3 is 15 residues. The CDR3 loop is CASSLDGSSTDTQYF. The DNA of the CDR3 is TGTGCCAGCAGCTTAGATGGTTCTAGCACAGATACGCAGTATTTT.

This clone was seen a single time. J is TRBJ2-4 and V is TRBV7-3, with D perhaps given as TRBD1 or TRBD2 (6 bases each). This CDR3 region has 20 residues. Looked up from germline, CDR1 is SGHTA and CDR2 is FQGTGA. Trimming took 5 bases from V and 3 from J, leaving 29 bases between them. The CDR3 DNA sequence: TGTGCCAGCAGCGGCCAACTAATTCGGGGGCCGCCCTACCACAAAAACATTCAGTACTTC. It codes for CASSGQLIRGPPYHKNIQYF.

The V gene is TRBV19, the J gene TRBJ1-4; no definite D call. Germline V gene sequence: CDR1 LNHDA, CDR2 SQIVND (reference sequence). The V gene lost 6 bases and the J gene lost 4 bases, with 9 bases spanning the gap. This CDR3 is built from 13 residues. Here the CDR3 DNA reads TGTGCCAGTAGGCAGATTATTAATGAAAAACTGTTTTTT. Its protein product is CASRQIINEKLFF.

The genes are TRBV30 and TRBJ2-7; TRBD2 might be the D (6 bases). CDR1 GTSNPN and CDR2 SVGIG come from the germline V gene (reference sequence). Trimming left V 7 bases short and J 2 bases short, with 18 bases between. This CDR3 comprises 14 residues. The chain's CDR3 is CASSFRAGPYEQYF. The DNA of the CDR3 is TGTGCCTCCTCCTTCCGAGCGGGCCCCTACGAGCAGTACTTC.

V is TRBV19 and J is TRBJ1-2, with D possibly being TRBD1 (5 bases). The V end was cut by 2 bases, the J end by 1 base, with 20 bases between. CDR3 length: 18 amino acids. In germline, CDR1 is LNHDA, CDR2 SQIVND (reference sequence). CDR3 coding DNA: TGTGCCAGTAGTATACCCCAGGATTGGACACAAAATAACTATGGCTACACCTTC. Translating it yields CASSIPQDWTQNNYGYTF.

This CDR3 reads CASTSAGTAYEQYF. The CDR3 bases are TGTGCCAGCACAAGCGCCGGGACAGCCTACGAGCAGTACTTC. V and J are TRBV7-9 and TRBJ2-7; the match to TRBD1 covers 7 bases. V shed 7 bases and J 2 bases; nucleotides not matched to a gene: 8. From germline, CDR1 is SEHNR and CDR2 FQNEAQ (reference sequence). The CDR3 totals 14 residues.

This clone has a single count. This chain connects TRBV15 to TRBJ1-6; no definite D call. Trimming removed 1 base from V and 9 bases from J, with 7 bases in between. Looked up from germline, CDR1 is LNHNV and CDR2 is YYDKDF (reference sequence). CDR3 length: 13 amino acids. CDR3 sequence (DNA): TGTGCCACCAGCAGAGGTGCAAGTTCACCCCTCCACTTT. Translated, it gives CATSRGASSPLHF.

The chain employs TRBV6-5 and TRBJ2-5; D call uncertain. The CDR3 is 14 amino acids. Between the trimmed V and J ends, which lost 6 bases and 4 bases, there was a span of 15 bases. CDR1 is MNHEY, CDR2 SVGAGI, per germline. The CDR3 DNA is TGTGCCAGCAGCTGGAACCTCAGAAGAGAGACCCAGTACTTC. Encoded protein: CASSWNLRRETQYF.

The V gene is TRBV9, the J gene TRBJ2-5; 7 bases match TRBD2. There are 13 residues in the CDR3. With V trimmed by 4 bases and J by 4 bases, 4 bases remained unmatched. Germline loops: CDR1 SGDLS, CDR2 YYNGEE. The CDR3 loop reads CASSPGGIETQYF. DNA for the CDR3: TGTGCCAGCAGCCCCGGGGGGATAGAGACCCAGTACTTC.

This clone has a single count. V is TRBV28 and J is TRBJ2-2; D is ambiguous. Germline values: CDR1 MDHEN, CDR2 SYDVKM. This CDR3 region has 16 residues. Deletions cut 0 bases from V and 2 bases from J, with 10 bases between. The CDR3 DNA reads as TGTGCCAGCAGTTTATGGGTAGGGCTAAACACCGGGGAGCTGTTTTTT. Encoded protein: CASSLWVGLNTGELFF.

This clone is a singleton in its sample. The chain uses TRBV18 and TRBJ1-2, with a tentative D call TRBD1 (5 bases). The germline V gene has CDR1 KGHSH and CDR2 LQKENI. The CDR3 has 15 residues. Deletions cut 3 bases from V and 4 bases from J, with 15 bases between. This chain's CDR3 is CASSPTGTDSYGYTF. The CDR3 DNA reads as TGTGCCAGCTCACCGACCGGGACGGATAGCTATGGCTACACCTTC.

This clone was seen repeatedly, ten times or more. V gene TRBV6-4 combines with J gene TRBJ2-2; 11 nucleotides agree with TRBD2. J lost 2 bases, V lost 7 bases, and 3 bases had no gene match. Germline values: CDR1 MRHNA, CDR2 SNTAGT. The CDR3 is made up of 15 amino acids. The CDR3: CASTRLAGNTGELFF. CDR3 bases: TGTGCCAGCACCCGACTAGCGGGAAACACCGGGGAGCTGTTTTTT.

This clone was observed a single time. The genes are TRBV27 and TRBJ2-2; no clear D gene. CDR1 and CDR2 (germline): MNHEY, SMNVEV (reference sequence). Trimming took 5 bases from V and 4 from J, leaving 17 bases between them. This CDR3 is built from 16 residues. CDR3 bases: TGTGCCAGCAGTCCAAGGGTCCTAGTGAGCACCGGGGAGCTGTTTTTT. It translates to CASSPRVLVSTGELFF.

The chain has TRBV28 and TRBJ1-2, with 8 bases that match TRBD1. V lost 6 bases, J lost 2 bases, and 2 bases stayed unmatched. CDR1 and CDR2 from the germline V gene are MDHEN and SYDVKM. The CDR3 runs 13 residues. The CDR3 loop is CASRRDRNYGYTF. Here the CDR3 DNA reads TGTGCCAGCAGAAGGGACAGGAACTATGGCTACACCTTC.